This is a list of T cell receptor beta chains from one sample in a study of cytomegalovirus exposure and HLA in healthy donors. The table came from immunoSEQ multiplex PCR; TCRdb's copy has only in-frame clones and leaves some out. The data show about 210,000 clones, around four fifths seen once. Sequencing used PBMCs. The receptors originated from a woman aged 45-65 years in good health and CMV-seropositive. CDR3s include the opening cysteine and the closing phenylalanine or tryptophan. A D gene is named only where the DNA matches it firmly. Where a row states a size, it is once, few, many or the class of an expanded clone; other rows omit it.

j_call: TRBJ1-5; v_call: TRBV10-3; d_call: NA; clone_size: NA; cdr3_aa: CAISESGSNQPQHF; cdr3_nt: TGTGCCATCAGTGAGTCCGGTAGCAATCAGCCCCAGCATTTT
j_call: TRBJ2-6; v_call: TRBV7-9; d_call: NA; clone_size: few; cdr3_aa: CASSLTGANVLTF; cdr3_nt: TGTGCCAGCAGCTTAACAGGGGCCAACGTCCTGACTTTC
j_call: TRBJ1-1; v_call: TRBV7-8; d_call: NA; clone_size: once; cdr3_aa: CASSSLGAMTEAFF; cdr3_nt: TGTGCCAGCAGTTCTCTTGGGGCAATGACTGAAGCTTTCTTT
j_call: TRBJ2-2; v_call: TRBV6-1; d_call: NA; clone_size: NA; cdr3_aa: CASSEWAGVTGELFF; cdr3_nt: TGTGCCAGCAGTGAATGGGCAGGGGTCACCGGGGAGCTGTTTTTT
j_call: TRBJ1-1; v_call: TRBV5-1; d_call: TRBD1; clone_size: once; cdr3_aa: CASRNTGVDTEAFF; cdr3_nt: TGCGCCAGCAGAAATACAGGGGTGGACACTGAAGCTTTCTTT
j_call: TRBJ1-2; v_call: TRBV5-1; d_call: NA; clone_size: NA; cdr3_aa: CASSLTTTGRGAYGYTF; cdr3_nt: TGCGCCAGCAGCCTAACCACCACAGGGCGTGGAGCCTATGGCTACACCTTC
j_call: TRBJ2-1; v_call: TRBV10-1; d_call: NA; clone_size: NA; cdr3_aa: CASSQNRGTYNEQFF; cdr3_nt: TGCGCCAGCAGCCAAAACCGAGGGACCTACAATGAGCAGTTCTTC
j_call: TRBJ1-2; v_call: TRBV5-1; d_call: NA; clone_size: NA; cdr3_aa: CASSLERDSGYTF; cdr3_nt: TGCGCCAGCAGCTTGGAGAGGGACTCTGGCTACACCTTC
j_call: TRBJ2-3; v_call: TRBV2; d_call: TRBD1; clone_size: NA; cdr3_aa: CASSRDRGNTDTQYF; cdr3_nt: TGTGCCAGCTCCCGGGACAGGGGTAACACAGATACGCAGTATTTT
j_call: TRBJ1-4; v_call: TRBV18; d_call: NA; clone_size: NA; cdr3_aa: CASSLNRVQDEKLFF; cdr3_nt: TGTGCCAGCTCCCTCAACAGGGTACAGGATGAAAAACTGTTTTTT
j_call: TRBJ1-1; v_call: TRBV6-1; d_call: NA; clone_size: NA; cdr3_aa: CASSEPGRAEAFF; cdr3_nt: TGTGCCAGCAGTGAACCAGGGAGGGCTGAAGCTTTCTTT
j_call: TRBJ2-6; v_call: TRBV4-1; d_call: NA; clone_size: few; cdr3_aa: CASSQEVVVRETLHAGANVLTF; cdr3_nt: TGCGCCAGCAGCCAAGAGGTAGTGGTACGGGAAACTCTCCATGCTGGGGCCAACGTCCTGACTTTC
j_call: TRBJ2-5; v_call: TRBV18; d_call: TRBD2; clone_size: NA; cdr3_aa: CASSPRLAGDVETQYF; cdr3_nt: TGTGCCAGCTCACCACGGCTAGCGGGGGATGTAGAGACCCAGTACTTC
j_call: TRBJ1-2; v_call: TRBV19; d_call: TRBD1; clone_size: NA; cdr3_aa: CASSTRDRATTSAF; cdr3_nt: TGTGCCAGTAGTACTCGGGACAGGGCCACAACGTCGGCCTTC
j_call: TRBJ2-7; v_call: TRBV7-9; d_call: TRBD2; clone_size: NA; cdr3_aa: CSSSSPRLADYEQYF; cdr3_nt: TGTTCCAGCAGCTCCCCAAGACTAGCGGACTACGAGCAGTACTTC
j_call: TRBJ2-2; v_call: TRBV7-9; d_call: TRBD1; clone_size: NA; cdr3_aa: CASSLGTGNTGELFF; cdr3_nt: TGTGCCAGCAGCCTCGGGACAGGGAACACCGGGGAGCTGTTTTTT
j_call: TRBJ1-5; v_call: TRBV7-9; d_call: NA; clone_size: NA; cdr3_aa: CASSTGTSGQPQHF; cdr3_nt: TGTGCCAGCAGCACCGGGACAAGTGGTCAGCCCCAGCATTTT
j_call: TRBJ1-1; v_call: TRBV6-5; d_call: NA; clone_size: NA; cdr3_aa: CASSYRRETEAFF; cdr3_nt: TGTGCCAGCAGTTACAGGCGGGAGACTGAAGCTTTCTTT
j_call: TRBJ1-1; v_call: TRBV5-1; d_call: NA; clone_size: once; cdr3_aa: CASSLGLNTEAFF; cdr3_nt: TGCGCCAGCAGCTTGGGTTTAAACACTGAAGCTTTCTTT
j_call: TRBJ2-4; v_call: TRBV19; d_call: NA; clone_size: NA; cdr3_aa: CASSDNPRGVAKNIQYF; cdr3_nt: TGTGCCAGTAGTGATAACCCGCGTGGTGTGGCCAAAAACATTCAGTACTTC
j_call: TRBJ2-2; v_call: TRBV9; d_call: TRBD1; clone_size: NA; cdr3_aa: CASGTENTGELFF; cdr3_nt: TGTGCCAGCGGGACAGAGAACACCGGGGAGCTGTTTTTT
j_call: TRBJ1-5; v_call: TRBV20-1; d_call: NA; clone_size: NA; cdr3_aa: CSARRQGPQHF; cdr3_nt: TGCAGTGCTAGACGGCAGGGGCCCCAGCATTTT
j_call: TRBJ1-2; v_call: TRBV27; d_call: NA; clone_size: NA; cdr3_aa: CASSPRLLWQGYTF; cdr3_nt: TGTGCCAGCAGTCCTCGACTCCTATGGCAAGGCTACACCTTC
j_call: TRBJ1-1; v_call: TRBV10-3; d_call: TRBD1; clone_size: NA; cdr3_aa: CAISESGGALGTEAFF; cdr3_nt: TGTGCCATCAGTGAGTCAGGGGGCGCATTGGGCACTGAAGCTTTCTTT
j_call: TRBJ1-1; v_call: TRBV6-1; d_call: NA; clone_size: NA; cdr3_aa: CASSEWGTSPNTEAFF; cdr3_nt: TGTGCCAGCAGTGAATGGGGGACAAGCCCGAACACTGAAGCTTTCTTT
j_call: TRBJ2-2; v_call: TRBV27; d_call: TRBD1; clone_size: NA; cdr3_aa: CASSLSPGTGVTGELFF; cdr3_nt: TGTGCCAGCAGTTTATCACCCGGGACAGGGGTCACCGGGGAGCTGTTTTTT
j_call: TRBJ2-6; v_call: TRBV5-1; d_call: TRBD1; clone_size: NA; cdr3_aa: CASSFDRVTGANVLTF; cdr3_nt: TGCGCCAGCAGCTTCGACAGGGTTACTGGGGCCAACGTCCTGACTTTC
j_call: TRBJ1-1; v_call: TRBV6-5; d_call: NA; clone_size: NA; cdr3_aa: CASSFFTDNTEAFF; cdr3_nt: TGTGCCAGCAGTTTTTTTACAGACAACACTGAAGCTTTCTTT
j_call: TRBJ2-5; v_call: TRBV21-1; d_call: NA; clone_size: NA; cdr3_aa: CARAISGGLSGETQYF; cdr3_nt: TGTGCCAGGGCGATTAGCGGGGGCCTCTCGGGGGAGACCCAGTACTTC
j_call: TRBJ1-2; v_call: TRBV28; d_call: TRBD1; clone_size: NA; cdr3_aa: CASSLQGSYGYTF; cdr3_nt: TGTGCCAGCAGTCTACAGGGGAGCTATGGCTACACCTTC
j_call: TRBJ1-1; v_call: TRBV7-9; d_call: NA; clone_size: NA; cdr3_aa: CASSLDLGGKAFF; cdr3_nt: TGTGCCAGCAGCTTAGATCTGGGAGGGAAGGCTTTCTTT
j_call: TRBJ2-3; v_call: TRBV9; d_call: TRBD1; clone_size: once; cdr3_aa: CASSVYRGTDTQYF; cdr3_nt: TGTGCCAGCAGCGTATACAGGGGGACAGATACGCAGTATTTT
j_call: TRBJ2-7; v_call: TRBV6-1; d_call: NA; clone_size: NA; cdr3_aa: CASSQVPTGYPYEQYF; cdr3_nt: TGTGCCAGCAGTCAAGTCCCTACGGGGTACCCCTACGAGCAGTACTTC
j_call: TRBJ2-1; v_call: TRBV27; d_call: NA; clone_size: NA; cdr3_aa: CASSLLSGPYNEQFF; cdr3_nt: TGTGCCAGCAGTTTACTTTCCGGTCCCTACAATGAGCAGTTCTTC
j_call: TRBJ2-1; v_call: TRBV7-9; d_call: NA; clone_size: NA; cdr3_aa: CASSLAGPFNEQFF; cdr3_nt: TGTGCCAGCAGCTTGGCGGGACCTTTCAATGAGCAGTTCTTC
j_call: TRBJ2-3; v_call: TRBV19; d_call: TRBD2; clone_size: once; cdr3_aa: CASSIWRGGQDTQYF; cdr3_nt: TGTGCCAGTAGTATCTGGCGGGGGGGCCAAGATACGCAGTATTTT
j_call: TRBJ2-4; v_call: TRBV9; d_call: TRBD1; clone_size: NA; cdr3_aa: CASSVAPRQGKNIQYF; cdr3_nt: TGTGCCAGCAGCGTAGCCCCTCGACAGGGGAAAAACATTCAGTACTTC
j_call: TRBJ2-7; v_call: TRBV7-2; d_call: NA; clone_size: once; cdr3_aa: CASSLGYVDSSYEQYF; cdr3_nt: TGTGCCAGCAGCTTAGGGTATGTAGACAGTTCCTACGAGCAGTACTTC
j_call: TRBJ2-1; v_call: TRBV5-4; d_call: NA; clone_size: few; cdr3_aa: CASSLGARGGSRNEQFF; cdr3_nt: TGTGCCAGCAGCTTGGGGGCGCGAGGGGGAAGTAGGAATGAGCAGTTCTTC
j_call: TRBJ1-1; v_call: TRBV18; d_call: NA; clone_size: NA; cdr3_aa: CASSPQGGWDTEAFF; cdr3_nt: TGTGCCAGCTCACCGCAGGGAGGCTGGGACACTGAAGCTTTCTTT